Presented here are 15 T cell receptor beta chains from one specimen sequenced in a study of cytomegalovirus exposure and HLA in healthy donors. The study ran its PCR with 60 Vbeta and 13 Jbeta primers. TCRdb keeps only in-frame clones here, not all; method: immunoSEQ multiplex PCR. The data hold around 150,000 clones, with nearly 80% observed a single time. The sample was PBMCs. Receptor source: a man aged 18-30 years in good health and CMV-seropositive.

The chain uses TRBV4-1 and TRBJ2-7; TRBD2 matches at 8 bases. The length of the CDR3 is 14 residues. V trimming: 4 bases; J trimming: 5 bases; junction bases outside the gene matches: 7. Germline V lookup: CDR1 MGHRA, CDR2 YSYEKL. DNA for the CDR3: TGCGCCAGCAGCCTAGGGACTAGTTTCGACGAGCAGTACTTC. Translating it yields CASSLGTSFDEQYF.

The rearrangement joins TRBV7-3 to TRBJ2-6, with a tentative D call TRBD1 (6 bases). The length of the CDR3 is 18 residues. V lost 5 bases, J lost 4 bases, and 21 bases lay in between. Germline V gene lookup returns CDR1 SGHTA and CDR2 FQGTGA. This chain's CDR3 is CASSQTGRASGGANVLTF. The CDR3 region has the DNA TGTGCCAGCAGCCAAACAGGGCGCGCGTCAGGCGGGGCCAACGTCCTGACTTTC.

V gene TRBV7-2 combines with J gene TRBJ1-4, with TRBD1 as a possible D gene (5 bases). The CDR3 has 16 residues. Trimming pared 2 bases from V and 0 bases from J, leaving 10 bases between. Germline loops: CDR1 SGHTA, CDR2 FQGNSA. The CDR3 here is CASSLWGVATNEKLFF. CDR3 sequence (DNA): TGTGCCAGCAGCTTATGGGGGGTGGCAACTAATGAAAAACTGTTTTTT.

This clone was detected only once. The J gene is TRBJ1-1, the V gene TRBV6-5; D gene unclear. This CDR3 is built from 13 residues. Trimming shortened V by 2 bases and J by 9 bases, and 13 bases separated the two germline ends. Germline CDR1 MNHEY, CDR2 SVGAGI. The CDR3 nucleotides are TGTGCCAGCAGTTACAGGGTCGGGGATCAAGCTTTCTTT. It is translated as CASSYRVGDQAFF.

In this sample, this clone turned up once. This rearrangement joins TRBV11-2 to TRBJ2-5; the D is unclear. Trimming shortened V by 2 bases and J by 1 base, and 8 bases separated the two germline ends. The CDR3 covers 14 residues. Germline V gene sequence: CDR1 SGHAT, CDR2 FQNNGV. The CDR3 region has the DNA TGTGCCAGCAGCTTAAGGAGCAGCCAAGAGACCCAGTACTTC. This translates into CASSLRSSQETQYF.

The chain joins TRBV5-1 to TRBJ2-2, with D possibly matching TRBD1 (6 bases). Germline CDR1 and CDR2: SGHRS and YFSETQ. The CDR3 spans 15 residues. V was clipped by 2 bases and J by 5 bases, with 13 bases between them. In DNA form, the CDR3 reads TGCGCCAGCAGCTTATCACAGGGCTCTACCGGGGAGCTGTTTTTT. It encodes CASSLSQGSTGELFF.

This chain uses TRBV27 with TRBJ2-3, with 9 bases matching TRBD2. V trimming: 10 bases; J trimming: 4 bases; junction bases outside the gene matches: 9. Germline values: CDR1 MNHEY, CDR2 SMNVEV (reference sequence). The CDR3 runs 14 residues. The CDR3 nucleotides read TGTGCCATCCGTAGCGGGAGAGCCGCAGATACGCAGTATTTT. Encoded protein: CAIRSGRAADTQYF.

This sequence joins TRBV5-1 and TRBJ2-7, with TRBD2 as a possible D gene (5 bases). There are 13 residues in the CDR3. V lost 3 bases and J 6 bases, leaving 13 bases between the germline ends. Per germline, CDR1 SGHRS and CDR2 YFSETQ. CDR3 DNA: TGCGCCAGCAGCTCCGTCGTCAGCGGCGAGCAGTACTTC. Residues: CASSSVVSGEQYF.

The V call is TRBV30, the J call TRBJ2-3; possible D gene TRBD1, 6 bases. Germline values: CDR1 GTSNPN, CDR2 SVGIG (reference sequence). V dropped 0 bases and J dropped 4 bases, with 11 bases sitting between them. This CDR3 is built from 14 residues. In DNA, the CDR3 is TGTGCCTGGAGTGTACGGCAGGGGCCAGATACGCAGTATTTT. Translating it yields CAWSVRQGPDTQYF.

The chain links TRBV27 to TRBJ1-1; D possibly corresponds to TRBD1 (5 bases). Trimming took off 2 bases at V and 1 base at J, with 11 bases between the two ends. The CDR3 covers 15 residues. Germline V CDR1 and CDR2: MNHEY, SMNVEV (reference sequence). CDR3 sequence: CASSLVGTGNTEAFF. In DNA form, the CDR3 reads TGTGCCAGCAGTTTAGTCGGTACAGGGAACACTGAAGCTTTCTTT.

The chain has TRBV18 and TRBJ1-5; no clear D. This CDR3 is built from 17 residues. CDR1 is KGHSH and CDR2 is LQKENI in the germline V gene. Trimming shortened V by 3 bases and J by 0 bases, and 15 bases separated the two germline ends. This CDR3 reads CASSPASRVFSNQPQHF. The CDR3 nucleotides read TGTGCCAGCTCACCGGCTTCCCGGGTGTTTAGCAATCAGCCCCAGCATTTT. Full variable domain (remainder filled in from reference TRBV18 and TRBJ1-5): NAGVMQNPRHLVRRRGQEARLRCSPMKGHSHVYWYRQLPEEGLKFMVYLQKENIIDESGMPKERFSAEFPKEGPSILRIQQVVRGDSAAYFCASSPASRVFSNQPQHFGDGTRLSIL.

The genes are TRBV12-1 and TRBJ1-1; the listed D gene, TRBD1, was not tested against the DNA. TRBV12-1 is tagged as a pseudogene. The length of the CDR3 is 15 residues. The CDR3 DNA reads as TGTGCCAGCAGCTTCAACCAGGGCCTTAACACTGAAGCTTTCTTT. Its protein is CASSFNQGLNTEAFF.

This clone occurred a few times. J is TRBJ2-2 and V is TRBV7-8; 10 positions match TRBD2. Germline V gives CDR1 SGHVS, CDR2 FQNEAQ. V gave up 2 bases and J gave up 4 bases; unmatched junction bases: 13. The CDR3 consists of 19 residues. The CDR3 spells CASSLQYFLAGVSTGELFF. CDR3 nucleotide sequence: TGTGCCAGCAGCTTACAATATTTCCTAGCGGGAGTTTCCACCGGGGAGCTGTTTTTT.

The gene calls are TRBV11-1 and TRBJ2-5, with 8 bases aligning to TRBD2. This CDR3 comprises 17 residues. V lost 6 bases to trimming and J lost 0 bases; unmatched junction nucleotides: 12. Germline V gene sequence: CDR1 SGHAT, CDR2 FQDESV (reference sequence). The CDR3: CASSRTGGLGHQETQYF. In DNA, the CDR3 is TGTGCCAGCAGTCGGACGGGGGGACTAGGACACCAAGAGACCCAGTACTTC.

The chain uses TRBV4-2 and TRBJ2-1; D uncertain. The CDR3 is made up of 16 amino acids. Germline loops: CDR1 LGHNA, CDR2 YNFKEQ. Trimming left V 0 bases short and J 3 bases short, with 12 bases between. The CDR3 coding sequence is TGTGCCAGCAGCCAAGAATCAGCGATTAACTACAATGAGCAGTTCTTC. Protein product: CASSQESAINYNEQFF.